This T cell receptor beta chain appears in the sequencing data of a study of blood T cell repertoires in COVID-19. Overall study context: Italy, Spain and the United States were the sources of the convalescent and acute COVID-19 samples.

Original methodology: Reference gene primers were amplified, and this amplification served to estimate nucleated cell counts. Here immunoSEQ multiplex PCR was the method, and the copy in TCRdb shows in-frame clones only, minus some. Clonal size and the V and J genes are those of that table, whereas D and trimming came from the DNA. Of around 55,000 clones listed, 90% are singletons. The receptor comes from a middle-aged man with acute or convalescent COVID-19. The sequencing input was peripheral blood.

The CDR3 protein is CASSSGLAGDGNEQFF. The CDR3 coding sequence is TGCGCCAGCAGCTCTGGACTAGCGGGAGATGGCAATGAGCAGTTCTTC. This chain links TRBV5-1 with TRBJ2-1; 13 bases are shared with TRBD2. Unmatched junction bases numbered 6, after V lost 3 bases and J lost 6 bases. Germline CDR1 and CDR2: SGHRS and YFSETQ. The CDR3 is 16 amino acids.